These 3 T cell receptor beta chains were all obtained from the same sample, sequenced in a study of blood T cell repertoires in COVID-19 (dated by TCRdb to the early 2020s). The receptor library was made with the immunoSEQ multiplex PCR assay. TCRdb stores this immuneACCESS table with in-frame sequences only. Part of the clones is absent; in the studies checked, under half of the shortfall reflects unresolved V genes, and no reason is known for the rest. The sample records about 220,000 clones, 80% of which are singletons. The top ten hold 4% to 5.5% of the sample. Sequenced material: peripheral blood. All receptors come from a human donor in a cohort sampled during active COVID-19.

The chain carries TRBV9 and TRBJ2-6; D possibly corresponds to TRBD1 (5 bases). Deletions cut 4 bases from V and 2 bases from J, with 19 bases between. In germline, CDR1 is SGDLS, CDR2 YYNGEE. The CDR3 is 18 residues long. The CDR3: CASSPARVLMTGANVLTF. As DNA, the CDR3 is TGTGCCAGCAGCCCCGCCAGGGTACTAATGACTGGGGCCAACGTCCTGACTTTC.

V is TRBV6-2 or TRBV6-3 and J is TRBJ2-7; 7 bases match TRBD2. Germline-derived CDR1 and CDR2 are MNHEY and SVGEGT. The CDR3 is 15 residues long. The V gene end was trimmed by 2 bases and the J gene end by 3 bases; junction bases not matched to a gene: 7. CDR3 coding DNA: TGTGCCAGCAGTTACGCGGTAGCGGGTGTCTACGAGCAGTACTTC. Its translation: CASSYAVAGVYEQYF.

The rearrangement links TRBV7-2 to TRBJ2-5; D might be TRBD1 (7 bases). This CDR3 comprises 16 residues. V gave up 3 bases and J gave up 2 bases, with 16 bases separating them. The germline gives CDR1 SGHTA, CDR2 FQGNSA. The CDR3 loop is CASSFRQGGLQETQYF. CDR3 nucleotide sequence: TGTGCCAGCAGCTTCAGGCAGGGGGGTCTGCAAGAGACCCAGTACTTC.